The clone carrying this T cell receptor beta chain was seen at least ten times. Its target is unknown. This CDR3 spans 14 amino acids. Germline-derived CDR1 and CDR2 are SGHRS and YFSETQ. With 4 bases removed from V and 6 bases from J, the gap between germline ends came to 14 bases. RNA transcripts gave rise to amplified TCR beta CDR3 regions. With the HTBI primer set, the TCR CDR3 went through a first round of RT-PCR. TCRdb independently ran MiXCR on the multiplex PCR reads; one entry per CDR3 protein. The sample has 300,000 or so distinct CDR3 sequences, approximately 16% seen once; the top ten hold approximately 35%. The entry originates in a study of T cells in Graves' hyperthyroidism and ophthalmopathy. Study background: Peripheral blood collection took place at initial diagnosis, before any treatment. Whole-study results and caveats: With a median lead of 6.5 months before onset, the model predicted ophthalmopathy.

Material for sequencing was blood. The TCR comes from a man aged 30 to 39 with Graves' hyperthyroidism. The chain joins TRBV5-1 to TRBJ2-1; D unclear. CDR3 region: CASSQGELANEQFF. CDR3 DNA sequence: TGCGCCAGCAGCCAAGGTGAACTCGCCAATGAGCAGTTCTTC.